The 17 T cell receptor beta chains below come from one sample, sequenced in a study of control samples from healthy donors and cancer patients. TCRdb's copy holds only in-frame clones and misses some; the assay was immunoSEQ multiplex PCR. This table has under 300,000 clones, approximately 80% appearing once. The sample taken for sequencing was PBMCs. Receptors originate from a woman in her sixties or seventies with lung cancer.

The chain couples TRBV12-3 or TRBV12-4 to TRBJ1-2; D is ambiguous. The CDR3 runs 13 residues. V was trimmed by 2 bases and J by 5 bases, leaving 9 bases between them. The CDR3 spells CASSLYTLYGYTF. The DNA for the CDR3 is TGTGCCAGCAGTTTATATACCCTTTATGGCTACACCTTC.

J is TRBJ1-4 and V is TRBV24-1; no clear D gene. V was clipped by 2 bases and J by 4 bases, with 10 bases between them. From germline, CDR1 is KGHDR and CDR2 SFDVKD. The CDR3 sequence is 15 residues long. The CDR3 loop reads CATSDSGADNEKLFF. Written as DNA, the CDR3 is TGTGCCACCAGTGATTCGGGAGCCGATAATGAAAAACTGTTTTTT.

The chain carries TRBV18 and TRBJ1-3, with unresolved D. Trimming pared 2 bases from V and 0 bases from J, leaving 11 bases between. CDR3 length: 16 amino acids. Germline values: CDR1 KGHSH, CDR2 LQKENI. The chain's CDR3 is CASSPVVGISGNTIYF. CDR3 sequence (DNA): TGTGCCAGCTCACCAGTCGTGGGCATCTCTGGAAACACCATATATTTT. The variable domain in full, with the rest retrieved from reference TRBV18 and TRBJ1-3, is NAGVMQNPRHLVRRRGQEARLRCSPMKGHSHVYWYRQLPEEGLKFMVYLQKENIIDESGMPKERFSAEFPKEGPSILRIQQVVRGDSAAYFCASSPVVGISGNTIYFGEGSWLTVV.

This chain links TRBV30 with TRBJ1-2; possible D gene TRBD1, 6 bases. Germline assignment: CDR1 GTSNPN and CDR2 SVGIG (reference sequence). V lost 5 bases and J lost 6, with 16 bases in between. The CDR3 is 13 amino acids. The CDR3 reads CAWGTGGVNGYTF. In DNA, the CDR3 is TGTGCCTGGGGGACCGGGGGCGTCAATGGCTACACCTTC.

The CDR3 is CSVEVFGGGELFF. CDR3 sequence (DNA): TGCAGCGTTGAAGTTTTTGGGGGCGGGGAGCTGTTTTTT. J is TRBJ2-2 and V is TRBV29-1; D assignment may be TRBD1 or TRBD2 (5 bases each). The germline V gene has CDR1 SQVTM and CDR2 ANQGSEA. The CDR3 has 13 amino acids. The V and J ends lost 1 base and 7 bases respectively, with 10 bases between them.

This sequence joins TRBV4-1 and TRBJ2-5, with D uncertain. Germline values: CDR1 MGHRA, CDR2 YSYEKL. V gave up 0 bases and J gave up 5 bases, with 16 bases separating them. The CDR3 loop spans 16 amino acids. For the CDR3, the DNA is TGCGCCAGCAGCCAAGAAGCGCGCACCCTGTACGAGACCCAGTACTTC. This translates into CASSQEARTLYETQYF.

V and J are TRBV24-1 and TRBJ2-1; tentatively, D is TRBD1 (6 bases). The CDR3 is 20 residues long. Germline CDR1 KGHDR, CDR2 SFDVKD. V gave up 3 bases and J gave up 3 bases, with 26 bases separating them. DNA for the CDR3: TGTGCCACCAGTGATCCAGGTGCGGACAGAACCGACACCCTCTACAATGAGCAGTTCTTC. This translates into CATSDPGADRTDTLYNEQFF.

The chain recombines TRBV19 with TRBJ2-2; 7 bases line up with TRBD1. Germline CDR1 and CDR2: LNHDA and SQIVND (reference sequence). V gave up 8 bases and J gave up 5 bases; unmatched junction bases: 8. This CDR3 region has 14 residues. The CDR3 loop is CASGRQGRTGELFF. In nucleotides, the CDR3 is TGTGCCAGTGGACGACAGGGAAGGACCGGGGAGCTGTTTTTT.

J is TRBJ2-2 and V is TRBV3-1 (or the pseudogene TRBV3-2); the D gene is possibly TRBD1 (5 bases). This CDR3 is 15 amino acids long. Germline V gives CDR1 LGHDT, CDR2 YNNKEL (reference sequence). V lost 4 bases to trimming and J lost 1 base, with 10 bases between them. This CDR3 reads CASSLRGGNTGELFF. Written as DNA, the CDR3 is TGTGCCAGCAGCCTAAGGGGTGGGAACACCGGGGAGCTGTTTTTT.

This clone has just a few counts. This CDR3 is CASSLDYTNTGELFF. The CDR3 coding sequence is TGTGCCAGCAGCTTAGATTATACGAACACCGGGGAGCTGTTTTTT. This rearrangement joins TRBV11-2 to TRBJ2-2, with D uncertain. This CDR3 is built from 15 residues. The V and J ends lost 0 bases and 0 bases respectively, with 5 bases between them. CDR1 is SGHAT and CDR2 is FQNNGV in the germline V gene.

J is TRBJ2-6 and V is TRBV5-4; D is ambiguous. Germline-derived CDR1 and CDR2 are SGHNT and YYREEE (reference sequence). The V gene lost 4 bases and the J gene lost 0 bases, with 11 bases spanning the gap. The CDR3 consists of 16 residues. The chain's CDR3 is CASSMSWGSGANVLTF. Here the CDR3 DNA reads TGTGCCAGCAGCATGTCTTGGGGCTCTGGGGCCAACGTCCTGACTTTC.

The rearrangement joins TRBV5-1 to TRBJ1-1; TRBD1 matches 9 bases. Germline V lookup: CDR1 SGHRS, CDR2 YFSETQ. The V and J ends lost 4 bases and 1 base, in that order; junction bases with no gene match: 11. This CDR3 spans 17 amino acids. The CDR3 protein is CASSAQPPGQGNTEAFF. CDR3 DNA sequence: TGCGCCAGCAGCGCACAACCGCCGGGACAGGGGAACACTGAAGCTTTCTTT.

The V and J genes are TRBV7-9 and TRBJ1-5, with D tentatively TRBD1 (5 bases). V gave up 3 bases and J gave up 8 bases, with 14 bases separating them. There are 14 residues in the CDR3. Germline-derived CDR1 and CDR2 are SEHNR and FQNEAQ (reference sequence). The CDR3 spells CASSLTGTQEPQHF. For the CDR3, the DNA is TGTGCCAGCAGCTTGACCGGGACCCAGGAGCCCCAGCATTTT.

The rearrangement uses TRBV6-1 and TRBJ2-7; 9 bases map to TRBD2. Germline trimming cut 3 bases from V and 5 bases from J; bases unmatched to any gene: 8. The germline V gene has CDR1 MNHNS and CDR2 SASEGT. The CDR3 is made up of 15 amino acids. CDR3 protein: CASSEQGAGGNEQYF. As DNA, the CDR3 is TGTGCCAGCAGTGAGCAGGGAGCGGGAGGCAACGAGCAGTACTTC.

The V call is TRBV4-2, the J call TRBJ2-5; TRBD2 aligns across 13 bases. The V gene's germline CDR1 is LGHNA and CDR2 YNFKEQ. The CDR3 is 19 amino acids. Unmatched junction bases numbered 12, after V lost 1 base and J lost 4 bases. CDR3 region: CASSQGRTSGGAGRETQYF. CDR3 nucleotides: TGTGCCAGCAGCCAAGGAAGGACTAGCGGGGGTGCCGGGAGAGAGACCCAGTACTTC.

The chain links TRBV5-1 to TRBJ2-7; TRBD2 might be the D (6 bases). V was cut by 4 bases and J by 3 bases, with 17 bases left in between. CDR1 and CDR2 (germline): SGHRS, YFSETQ. The CDR3 spans 15 residues. CDR3 sequence: CASSGSVGGFYEQYF. The CDR3 DNA reads as TGCGCCAGCAGCGGGAGCGTTGGAGGGTTCTACGAGCAGTACTTC.

The CDR3 sequence is CASSPRRGRETDTQYF. The CDR3 DNA follows: TGTGCCAGCTCACCACGTCGGGGCAGGGAGACAGATACGCAGTATTTT. The rearrangement links TRBV18 to TRBJ2-3, with D perhaps being TRBD1 or TRBD2 (5 bases each). V lost 1 base and J 3 bases, leaving 14 bases between the germline ends. CDR3 length: 16 residues. The germline gives CDR1 KGHSH, CDR2 LQKENI.